This T cell receptor (beta chain) comes out of a study of blood T cells in healthy people across ages. Study-level findings and limits: Observed TCR beta diversity per million T cells went down as age went up. This fall followed a roughly linear course with age. Diversity was higher, and naive CD4+ cells more numerous, in long-lived donors than in aged donors.

Germline CDR1 reads SQVTM; CDR2 reads ANQGSEA. This CDR3 is 14 amino acids long. Trimming stripped 0 bases from V and 2 bases from J, with 9 bases between. About this clonotype itself: Its matching antigen is unknown.

With a J-beta primer mix and a sample-barcoded 5' primer, a second PCR ran roughly 6 to 12 cycles. The study obtained at least 2.5 million CDR3-containing paired-end reads from every sample. MiXCR, applied by TCRdb to the 5' RACE reads, yields one record per CDR3 protein. There are 800,000 to 1,000,000 distinct CDR3 sequences in the sample; around 49% occur only once, and around 15% lies in the top ten. The extraction recovered at least 5 micrograms of total RNA per sample. The receptor was isolated from a man between 25 and 39 years old in good health. Source material: blood. This chain links TRBV29-1 with TRBJ2-3; no clear D gene. The DNA of the CDR3 is TGCAGCGTTGAAGATCTCCGACCCACAGATACGCAGTATTTT. Translating it yields CSVEDLRPTDTQYF.